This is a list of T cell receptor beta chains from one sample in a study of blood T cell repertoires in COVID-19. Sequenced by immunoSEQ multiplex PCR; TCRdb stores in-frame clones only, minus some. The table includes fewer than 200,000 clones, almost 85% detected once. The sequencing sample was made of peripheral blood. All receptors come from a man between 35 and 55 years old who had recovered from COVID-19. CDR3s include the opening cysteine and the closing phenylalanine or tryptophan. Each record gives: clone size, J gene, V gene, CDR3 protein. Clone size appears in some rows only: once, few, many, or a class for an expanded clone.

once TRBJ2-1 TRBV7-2 CASSQAGNRDNEQFF
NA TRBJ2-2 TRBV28 CASSLILAGGPVTGELFF
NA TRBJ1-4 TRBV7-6 CASSLGSGTGGNEKLFF
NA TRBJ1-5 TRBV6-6 CASSPGQGMGNLQPQHF
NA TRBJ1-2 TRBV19 CASSNPGQVYGYTF
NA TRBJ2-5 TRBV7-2 CASSLDGLAGVWGETQYF
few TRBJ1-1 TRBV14 CASSQDLRGKAFF
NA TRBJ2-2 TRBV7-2 CASNSGANTGELFF
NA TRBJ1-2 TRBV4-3 CASSPGTGGRNYGYTF
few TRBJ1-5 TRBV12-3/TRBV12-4 CASTRGINQPQHF
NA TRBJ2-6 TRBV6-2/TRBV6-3 CASSSGGGRGANVLTF
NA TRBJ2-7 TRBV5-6 CASSVSGRALYEQYF
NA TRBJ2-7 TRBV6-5 CASSIVESSYEQYF
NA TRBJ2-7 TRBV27 CASSLASGGSYEQYF
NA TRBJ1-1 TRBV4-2 CASSHKTGSMNTEAFF
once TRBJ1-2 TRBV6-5 CASSYSNTGSTYGYTF
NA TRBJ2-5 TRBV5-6 CASSLFWTSGEETQYF
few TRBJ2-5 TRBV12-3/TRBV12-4 CASSHGQGKTQYF
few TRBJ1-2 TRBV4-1 CASSRTAGSLNGYTF
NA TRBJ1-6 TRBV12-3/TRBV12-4 CASSLGSSPLHF
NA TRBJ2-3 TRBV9 CASSGLAPDTQYF
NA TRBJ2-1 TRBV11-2 CASSSGSELNNEQFF
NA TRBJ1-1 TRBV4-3 CASSQGVRNTEAFF
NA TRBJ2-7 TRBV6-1 CASSERSYEQYF
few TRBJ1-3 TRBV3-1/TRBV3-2 CASTPRQDSGNTIYF
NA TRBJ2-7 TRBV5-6 CASSWGGGNSYEQYF
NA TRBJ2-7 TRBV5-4 CASSSTGGSSYEQYF
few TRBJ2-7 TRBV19 CASSSAGQGNEQYF
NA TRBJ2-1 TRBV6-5 CASQSGGLYNEQFF
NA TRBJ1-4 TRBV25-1 CASSESAATNEKLFF
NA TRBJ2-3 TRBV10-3 CAISGADAQGTDTQYF
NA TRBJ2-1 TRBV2 CASRADSLNYNEQFF
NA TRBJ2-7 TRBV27 CASSSTGQGRYEQYF
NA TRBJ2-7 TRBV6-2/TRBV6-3 CASSYQPGAYEQYF
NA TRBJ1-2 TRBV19 CASSIGAGGNGYTF
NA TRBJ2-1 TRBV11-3 CASSLVAGTYNEQFF
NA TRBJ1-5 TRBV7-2 CASSRPDQPQHF
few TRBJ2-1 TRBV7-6 CASSLAAGANEQFF
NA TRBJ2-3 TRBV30 CAWSVSILASLDTQYF
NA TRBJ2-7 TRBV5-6 CASSLGGRTYEQYF
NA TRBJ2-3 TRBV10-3 CAISDPARGRRDTQYF
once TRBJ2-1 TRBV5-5 CASSPTGTSGYNEQFF
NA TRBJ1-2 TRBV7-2 CASSFTTGGFGYTF
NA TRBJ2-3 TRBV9 CASSVAQGTSTDTQYF
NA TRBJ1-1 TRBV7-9 CASSLARGEAFF
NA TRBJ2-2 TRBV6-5 CASSYSGGGPGELFF
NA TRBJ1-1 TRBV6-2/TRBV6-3 CASSNTQGPSTEAFF
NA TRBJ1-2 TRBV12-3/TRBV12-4 CASSLEGTYGYTF
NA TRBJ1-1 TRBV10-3 CAAQGVTEAFF
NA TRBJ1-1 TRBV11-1 CASSLDTRDTEAFF
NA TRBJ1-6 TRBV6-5 CASSLQGIGSPLHF
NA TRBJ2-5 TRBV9 CASSLSSGQETQYF
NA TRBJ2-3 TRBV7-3 CASSTSGLSTDTQYF
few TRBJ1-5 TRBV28 CASSLDRGGNQPQHF
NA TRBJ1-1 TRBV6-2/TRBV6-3 CASSYSSDREENTEAFF
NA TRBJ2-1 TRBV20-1 CSASPPGLAGVYEQFF
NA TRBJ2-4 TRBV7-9 CASSQLLAGGIAKNIQYF
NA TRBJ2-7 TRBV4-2 CASSQDQRTSGTYEQYF
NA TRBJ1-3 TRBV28 CASSLGQGVGNTIYF